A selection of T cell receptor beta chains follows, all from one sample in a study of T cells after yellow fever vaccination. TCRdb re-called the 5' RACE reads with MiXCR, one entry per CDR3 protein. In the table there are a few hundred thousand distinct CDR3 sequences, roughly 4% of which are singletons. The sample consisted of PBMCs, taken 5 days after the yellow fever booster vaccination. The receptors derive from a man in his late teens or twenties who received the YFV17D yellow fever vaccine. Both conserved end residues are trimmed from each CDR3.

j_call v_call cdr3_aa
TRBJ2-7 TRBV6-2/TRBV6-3 ASTGVSYEQY
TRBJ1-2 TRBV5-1 ASSPLRGIDGYT
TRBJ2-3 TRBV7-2 ASSLVGLAGTDTQY
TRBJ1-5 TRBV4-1 ASSQETRSRGNQPQH
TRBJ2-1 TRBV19 ASSILGGPYNEQF
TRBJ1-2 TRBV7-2 ASSARASLLNGYT
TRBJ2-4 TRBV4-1 ASGDYKGNLAKNIQY
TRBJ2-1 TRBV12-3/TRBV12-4 ASIPGGSRNNEQF
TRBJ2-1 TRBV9 ASSVGGGLNNEQF
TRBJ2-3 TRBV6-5 ASSLIGGSTDTQY
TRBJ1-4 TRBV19 ASSISPPAGVNEKLF
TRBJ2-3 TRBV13 ASSHIPGQSTDTQY
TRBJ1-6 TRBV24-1 ATSEDGYGPLH
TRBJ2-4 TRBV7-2 ASSLAETIT
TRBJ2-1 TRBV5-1 ASSLGTGGEQF
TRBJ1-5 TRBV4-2 ASSQEEQGRQPQH
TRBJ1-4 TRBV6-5 ASSYSSFGAGKLF
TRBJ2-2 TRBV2 ASMSSGGAGELF
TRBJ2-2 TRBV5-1 ASSLTTGGTGELF
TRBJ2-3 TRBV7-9 ASTHRDRAADTQY